This T cell receptor (beta chain) was captured in a study of human T cells and chemical hapten exposure. V was trimmed by 7 bases and J by 0 bases, leaving 13 bases between them. The CDR3 runs 15 residues. Germline CDR1 MNHNS, CDR2 SASEGT. Specified time point: pre-sensitization, week 0. Treatment here: therapeutic diphenylcyclopropenone sensitization with weekly scalp DPC. Using its own MiXCR run on the RACE reads, TCRdb lists one record per CDR3 protein. The table shows 200,000 to 300,000 distinct CDR3 sequences, with 7.5% to 9% occurring only once. This clonotype occurred a few times. The TCR originated in a woman aged 40 to 50 with alopecia areata. Some clones in this sample may be carry-over from other donors' samples. The sample in question was whole blood, obtained in connection with sensitization to the hapten diphenylcyclopropenone (DPC). The rearrangement uses TRBV6-1 and TRBJ2-1; perhaps TRBD2 as D (6 bases). This CDR3 is CASTPAGGSYNEQFF. CDR3 coding DNA: TGTGCCAGCACCCCAGCGGGCGGCTCCTACAATGAGCAGTTCTTC.